These 23 T cell receptor beta chains share one sample of origin, sequenced in a study of Graves' ophthalmopathy and Graves' hyperthyroidism. The authors amplified TCR beta CDR3 regions, and they did so from RNA transcripts for repertoire sequencing. RT-PCR was first run with HTBI primers, then multiplex PCR in a second round. Via MiXCR, TCRdb re-called the multiplex PCR reads, giving one row per CDR3 protein. This table holds about 500,000 distinct CDR3 sequences, 14% found once. The sequenced material came from blood. Receptors were obtained from a woman in her twenties or thirties with Graves' ophthalmopathy.

The chain employs TRBV5-1 and TRBJ1-1, with unresolved D. Trimming shortened V by 2 bases and J by 4 bases, and 15 bases separated the two germline ends. Germline values: CDR1 SGHRS, CDR2 YFSETQ. This CDR3 has 15 amino acids. Here the CDR3 reads CASSFERPFVTEAFF. The CDR3 DNA reads TGCGCCAGCAGCTTCGAGCGGCCCTTTGTCACTGAAGCTTTCTTT.

This clonotype appeared many times. The rearrangement links TRBV27 to TRBJ1-1; D is perhaps TRBD1 (5 bases). The CDR3 covers 13 residues. Trimming took off 5 bases at V and 6 bases at J, with 13 bases between the two ends. Germline V gives CDR1 MNHEY, CDR2 SMNVEV (reference sequence). The CDR3 DNA is TGTGCCAGCAGTAGCAAGGGACGTCCTGAAGCTTTCTTT. This codes for CASSSKGRPEAFF.

In regard to this clonotype: A much larger clonotype is one base distant, so this may be a read error. The V call is TRBV6-5, the J call TRBJ1-2; possibly TRBD1 for D (6 bases). The V gene lost 2 bases and the J gene lost 4 bases, with 11 bases spanning the gap. The CDR3 sequence is 14 residues long. Germline V gene sequence: CDR1 MNHEY, CDR2 SVGAGI. CDR3 amino acids: CASSYDRSSYGYTF. In nucleotides, the CDR3 is TGTGCCAGCAGTTACGACAGGAGCTCCTATGGCTACACCTTC.

This clonotype occurred many times. The rearrangement joins TRBV20-1 to TRBJ2-7, with 11 bases matching TRBD2. Germline values: CDR1 DFQATT, CDR2 SNEGSKA (reference sequence). CDR3 length: 15 amino acids. J lost 6 bases, V lost 2 bases, and 9 bases had no gene match. DNA of the CDR3: TGCAGTGCTAGATGGATAGCGGGGGGGCGCGTCGAGCAGTACTTC. This codes for CSARWIAGGRVEQYF.

This clonotype was found many times. The V gene is TRBV28, the J gene TRBJ2-7; D possibly corresponds to TRBD1 (6 bases). The germline V and J ends were trimmed by 6 bases and 3 bases, with 18 bases remaining between them. The CDR3 covers 15 residues. Germline V gene data show CDR1 as MDHEN and CDR2 as SYDVKM. As DNA, the CDR3 is TGTGCCAGCAGACGCAACAGGGAAGGTTTCTACGAGCAGTACTTC. This translates into CASRRNREGFYEQYF.

This clonotype came up many times. The rearrangement joins TRBV12-3 or TRBV12-4 to TRBJ2-6; a weak D match, TRBD2 (6 bases). V shed 1 base and J shed 0 bases, with 16 bases lying between them. The CDR3 covers 19 residues. The CDR3 protein is CASSLGSAGRFSGANVLTF. DNA of the CDR3: TGTGCCAGCAGTTTAGGATCAGCGGGCAGATTCTCTGGGGCCAACGTCCTGACTTTC.

With respect to this clonotype: Germline and junction disagree at one end, which may indicate a read error. V gene TRBV12-3 or TRBV12-4 combines with J gene TRBJ2-7; D is possibly TRBD1 or TRBD2 (6 bases each). This CDR3 is built from 14 residues. The CDR3, as DNA: TGTGCCAGCAGGGGGGGCATCTTAACCTACGATCAGTACTTC. This encodes CASRGGILTYDQYF.

In its sample, this clonotype was seen many times. The chain carries TRBV11-2 and TRBJ1-6, with D hard to call. The V and J ends lost 1 base and 0 bases respectively, with 7 bases between them. The CDR3 totals 16 residues. Per the germline V gene, CDR1 is SGHAT and CDR2 is FQNNGV. DNA for the CDR3: TGTGCCAGCAGCTTAGTACCGCCCTCCTATAATTCACCCCTCCACTTT. Protein sequence: CASSLVPPSYNSPLHF.

At least ten counts were recorded for this clonotype. The chain recombines TRBV9 with TRBJ2-7; the D gene is possibly TRBD2 (6 bases). The CDR3 is 14 residues long. V was pared by 3 bases and J by 3 bases, with 13 bases between. CDR1 SGDLS and CDR2 YYNGEE come from the germline V gene. CDR3 sequence: CASSATEGGYEQYF. The CDR3 DNA follows: TGTGCCAGCAGCGCTACGGAGGGAGGCTACGAGCAGTACTTC.

This rearrangement joins TRBV3-1 to TRBJ2-5, with D tentatively TRBD1 (5 bases). Germline assignment: CDR1 LGHDT and CDR2 YNNKEL (reference sequence). V was clipped by 4 bases and J by 5 bases, with 20 bases between them. The length of the CDR3 is 16 residues. Here the CDR3 DNA reads TGTGCCAGCAGCCCACAAAGACAGACCGGTGGGGAGACCCAGTACTTC. This sequence encodes CASSPQRQTGGETQYF.

This clonotype came up many times. The chain links TRBV6-1 to TRBJ1-2; D is perhaps TRBD1 (5 bases). Germline loops: CDR1 MNHNS, CDR2 SASEGT. V was pared by 4 bases and J by 0 bases, with 12 bases between. The CDR3 is made up of 15 amino acids. CDR3 DNA: TGTGCCAGCAGTGTTATTGACAGAACTAACTATGGCTACACCTTC. This gives the protein CASSVIDRTNYGYTF.

This clonotype showed up many times. This sequence joins TRBV28 and TRBJ2-7, with 11 bases lining up with TRBD1. Trimming cost V 6 bases and J 2 bases; bases outside gene matches: 6. The CDR3 consists of 15 residues. CDR1 is MDHEN and CDR2 is SYDVKM in the germline V gene. The chain's CDR3 is CASRRTGGRAYEQYF. CDR3 DNA sequence: TGTGCCAGCAGGCGGACAGGGGGCAGAGCCTACGAGCAGTACTTC.

The J gene is TRBJ2-5, the V gene TRBV7-2; D not certain. Germline V gives CDR1 SGHTA, CDR2 FQGNSA. V lost 2 bases, J lost 1 base, and 8 bases lay in between. The CDR3 spans 14 residues. For the CDR3, the DNA is TGTGCCAGCAGCTTACTAGTTCCCCAAGAGACCCAGTACTTC. It specifies CASSLLVPQETQYF.

This clonotype was observed at least ten times. The chain has TRBV30 and TRBJ1-6, with 9 bases aligning to TRBD1. The CDR3 is 14 amino acids. CDR1 and CDR2 from the germline V gene are GTSNPN and SVGIG (reference sequence). Trimming took 4 bases from V and 7 from J; bases not matched to a gene: 5. The CDR3 DNA reads TGTGCCTGGACCACAGGGGGCCGGAATTCACCCCTCCACTTT. Protein product: CAWTTGGRNSPLHF.

This clonotype was counted at least ten times. The J gene is TRBJ1-1, the V gene TRBV4-1; 7 bases agree with TRBD1. CDR1 and CDR2 from the germline V gene are MGHRA and YSYEKL. The J segment lost 4 bases and the V segment lost 3 bases, leaving 8 bases of the junction unmatched. This CDR3 has 15 residues. CDR3 bases: TGCGCCAGCAGCCAGGCGCTCCGGGACAGCACTGAAGCTTTCTTT. It is translated as CASSQALRDSTEAFF.

A word on this clonotype: This may arise from a read error, as a much more abundant clone is one base away. This rearrangement joins TRBV6-1 to TRBJ1-5; the D gene is possibly TRBD1 (6 bases). Germline CDR1 is MNHNS and CDR2 is SASEGT. The CDR3 consists of 15 residues. V lost 4 bases and J lost 6, with 16 bases in between. This CDR3 reads CASSAQGIRAQPQHF. The CDR3 region has the DNA TGTGCCAGCAGTGCTCAGGGGATCAGGGCTCAGCCCCAGCATTTT.

This clonotype was found many times. The chain recombines TRBV6-5 with TRBJ1-2, with D maybe TRBD1 (5 bases). Per germline, CDR1 MNHEY and CDR2 SVGAGI. Trimming removed 2 bases from V and 13 bases from J, with 23 bases in between. The CDR3 contains 15 residues. For the CDR3, the DNA is TGTGCCAGCAGTTACGGGGTCGACAGTATGGCTACCGGCACCTTC. Translating it yields CASSYGVDSMATGTF.

The rearrangement links TRBV2 to TRBJ2-5; the match to TRBD2 covers 9 bases. This CDR3 region has 13 residues. J lost 5 bases, V lost 9 bases, and 7 bases had no gene match. Per germline, CDR1 SNHLY and CDR2 FYNNEI. This chain's CDR3 is CASFSGSGETQYF. CDR3 DNA sequence: TGTGCCAGTTTTAGCGGGAGCGGGGAGACCCAGTACTTC.

This clonotype was seen ten or more times. The CDR3 sequence is CASSSGLASFASSGANVLTF. The CDR3 coding sequence is TGTGCCAGCAGCAGTGGTCTAGCGTCTTTTGCGAGCTCTGGGGCCAACGTCCTGACTTTC. This sequence joins TRBV13 and TRBJ2-6; D may be TRBD2 (6 bases). The CDR3 contains 20 residues. With 5 bases removed from V and 0 bases from J, the gap between germline ends came to 23 bases. Germline V gives CDR1 PRHDT, CDR2 FYEKMQ (reference sequence).

This clonotype was detected ten times or more. The chain couples TRBV10-3 to TRBJ2-2; 10 bases line up with TRBD2. The CDR3 is 15 amino acids. V dropped 4 bases and J dropped 4; count of bases not matched to a gene: 3. Germline V gene data show CDR1 as ENHRY and CDR2 as SYGVKD. DNA of the CDR3: TGTGCCATCAGTGCCGGGACTAGCGTCACCGGGGAGCTGTTTTTT. As protein: CAISAGTSVTGELFF.

V is TRBV4-2 and J is TRBJ1-6, with a tentative D call TRBD1 (5 bases). Germline assignment: CDR1 LGHNA and CDR2 YNFKEQ. The CDR3 totals 14 residues. V dropped 0 bases and J dropped 8 bases, with 8 bases sitting between them. CDR3 sequence reads: CASSQDQGDSPLHF. CDR3 nucleotide sequence: TGTGCCAGCAGCCAAGATCAGGGTGATTCACCCCTCCACTTT.

This clonotype was counted ten times or more. V usage is TRBV27 and J usage is TRBJ2-2, with a weak D call TRBD2 (5 bases). Germline V CDR1 and CDR2: MNHEY, SMNVEV (reference sequence). The length of the CDR3 is 13 residues. V dropped 8 bases and J dropped 5 bases, with 12 bases sitting between them. CDR3 coding DNA: TGTGCCAGCGCCCCTCGAGGGACCGGGGAGCTGTTTTTT. Encoded protein: CASAPRGTGELFF.

This clonotype appeared many times. This sequence joins TRBV5-1 and TRBJ1-6, with D unclear. Germline CDR1 SGHRS, CDR2 YFSETQ. The CDR3 is 14 amino acids. The V end was cut by 0 bases, the J end by 7 bases, with 8 bases between. CDR3 sequence: CASSLDVGNSPLHF. In DNA form, the CDR3 reads TGCGCCAGCAGCTTGGACGTCGGGAATTCACCCCTCCACTTT.